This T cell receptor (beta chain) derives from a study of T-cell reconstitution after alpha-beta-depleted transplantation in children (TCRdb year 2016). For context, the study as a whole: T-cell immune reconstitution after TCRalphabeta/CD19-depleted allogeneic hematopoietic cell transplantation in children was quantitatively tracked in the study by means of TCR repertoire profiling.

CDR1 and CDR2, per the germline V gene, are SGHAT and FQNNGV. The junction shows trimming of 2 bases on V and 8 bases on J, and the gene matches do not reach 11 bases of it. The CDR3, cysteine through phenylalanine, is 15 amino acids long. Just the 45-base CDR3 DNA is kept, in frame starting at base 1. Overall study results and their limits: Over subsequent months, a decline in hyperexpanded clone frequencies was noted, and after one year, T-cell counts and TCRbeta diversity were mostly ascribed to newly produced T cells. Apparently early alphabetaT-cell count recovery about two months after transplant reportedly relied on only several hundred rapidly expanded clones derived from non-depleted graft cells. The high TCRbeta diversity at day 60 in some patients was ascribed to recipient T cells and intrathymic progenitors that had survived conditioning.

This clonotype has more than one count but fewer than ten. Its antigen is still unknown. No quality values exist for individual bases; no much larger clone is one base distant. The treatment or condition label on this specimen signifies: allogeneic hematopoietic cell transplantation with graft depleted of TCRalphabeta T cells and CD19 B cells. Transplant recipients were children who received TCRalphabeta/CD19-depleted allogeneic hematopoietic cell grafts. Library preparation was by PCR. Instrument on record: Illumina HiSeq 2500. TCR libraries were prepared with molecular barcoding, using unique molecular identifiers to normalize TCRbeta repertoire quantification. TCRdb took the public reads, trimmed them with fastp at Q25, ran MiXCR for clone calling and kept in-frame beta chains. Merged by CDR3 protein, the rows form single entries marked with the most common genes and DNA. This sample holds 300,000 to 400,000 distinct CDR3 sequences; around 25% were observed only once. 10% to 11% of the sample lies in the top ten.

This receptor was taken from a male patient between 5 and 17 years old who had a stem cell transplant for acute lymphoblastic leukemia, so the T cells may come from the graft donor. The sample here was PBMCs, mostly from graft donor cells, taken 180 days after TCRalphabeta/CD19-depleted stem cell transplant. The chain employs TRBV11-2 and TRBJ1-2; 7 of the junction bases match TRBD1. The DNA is TGTGCCAGCAGCTTACCCAAGACAGGGTTCGGCGGCTACACCTTC. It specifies CASSLPKTGFGGYTF.